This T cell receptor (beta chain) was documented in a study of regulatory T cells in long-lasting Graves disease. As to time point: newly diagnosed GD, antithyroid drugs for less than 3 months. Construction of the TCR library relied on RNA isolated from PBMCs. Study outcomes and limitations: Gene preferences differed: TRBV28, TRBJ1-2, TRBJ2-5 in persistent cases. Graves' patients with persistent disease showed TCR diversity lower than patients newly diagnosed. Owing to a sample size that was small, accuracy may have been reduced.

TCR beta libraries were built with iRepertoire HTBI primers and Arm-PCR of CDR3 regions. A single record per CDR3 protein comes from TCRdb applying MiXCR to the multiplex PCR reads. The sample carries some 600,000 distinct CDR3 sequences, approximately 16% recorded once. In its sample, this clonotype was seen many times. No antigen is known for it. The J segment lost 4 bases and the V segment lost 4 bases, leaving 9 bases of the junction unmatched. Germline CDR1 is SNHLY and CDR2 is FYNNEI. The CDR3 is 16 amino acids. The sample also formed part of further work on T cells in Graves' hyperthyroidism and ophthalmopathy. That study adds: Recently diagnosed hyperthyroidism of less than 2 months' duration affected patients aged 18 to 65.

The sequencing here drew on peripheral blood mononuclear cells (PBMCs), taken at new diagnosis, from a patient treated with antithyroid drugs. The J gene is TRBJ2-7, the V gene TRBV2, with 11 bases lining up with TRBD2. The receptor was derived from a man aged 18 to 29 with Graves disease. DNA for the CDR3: TGTGCCAGCAGTGCCCCACTAGCGGGGGTTTTATACGAGCAGTACTTC. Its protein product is CASSAPLAGVLYEQYF.